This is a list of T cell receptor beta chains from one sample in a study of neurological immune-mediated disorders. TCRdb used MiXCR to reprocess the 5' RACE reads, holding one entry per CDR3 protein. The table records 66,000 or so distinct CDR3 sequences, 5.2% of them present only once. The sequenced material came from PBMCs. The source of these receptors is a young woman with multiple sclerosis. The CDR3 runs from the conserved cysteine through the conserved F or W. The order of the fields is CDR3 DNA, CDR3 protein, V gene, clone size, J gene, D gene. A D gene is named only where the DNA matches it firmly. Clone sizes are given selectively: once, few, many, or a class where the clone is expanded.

CDR3 DNA: TGTGCCAGCAGCCAAGCCGACAGGGGTTCCTACGAGCAGTACTTC
CDR3 protein: CASSQADRGSYEQYF
V gene: TRBV4-2
clone size: few
J gene: TRBJ2-7
D gene: TRBD1

CDR3 DNA: TGTGCCAGCACCACTCCCCCCTCGGACGGTTCATTTAATCAGCCCCAGAATTTT
CDR3 protein: CASTTPPSDGSFNQPQNF
V gene: TRBV6-6
clone size: -
J gene: TRBJ1-5
D gene: -

CDR3 DNA: TGTGCCAGCAGTCGGACAGGGAGCTCCTACAATGAGCAGTTCTTC
CDR3 protein: CASSRTGSSYNEQFF
V gene: TRBV6-1
clone size: many
J gene: TRBJ2-1
D gene: TRBD1

CDR3 DNA: TGTGCCAGCAGCCCCCGGGACAGGGTGGGGGGGGAGACCCAGTACTTC
CDR3 protein: CASSPRDRVGGETQYF
V gene: TRBV5-5
clone size: few
J gene: TRBJ2-5
D gene: TRBD1

CDR3 DNA: TGCAGTGCGAAATATAGCAATCAGCCCCAGCATTTT
CDR3 protein: CSAKYSNQPQHF
V gene: TRBV20-1
clone size: many
J gene: TRBJ1-5
D gene: -

CDR3 DNA: TGTGCCAGCAGCTTGGTTACGGCAGTCGAGCAGTACTTC
CDR3 protein: CASSLVTAVEQYF
V gene: TRBV5-6
clone size: few
J gene: TRBJ2-7
D gene: -

CDR3 DNA: TGCGCCAGCAGCTTGTCTAGCGGGGTCGGGGAGCTGTTTTTT
CDR3 protein: CASSLSSGVGELFF
V gene: TRBV5-1
clone size: few
J gene: TRBJ2-2
D gene: TRBD2

CDR3 DNA: TGTGCCAGCAGCTCCTGGGGGCCGGGCTCACCCCTCCACTTT
CDR3 protein: CASSSWGPGSPLHF
V gene: TRBV7-2
clone size: many
J gene: TRBJ1-6
D gene: -

CDR3 DNA: TGTGCCACCACCTCCCAGGACGGTGATAATTCACCCCTCAACTTT
CDR3 protein: CATTSQDGDNSPLNF
V gene: TRBV24-1
clone size: many
J gene: TRBJ1-6
D gene: -

CDR3 DNA: TGTGCCAGCTCACCACCGATGGGGCCCTACGAGCAGTACTTC
CDR3 protein: CASSPPMGPYEQYF
V gene: TRBV18
clone size: -
J gene: TRBJ2-7
D gene: -

CDR3 DNA: TGCAGTGCTAGGGGCGGGACCAGACTTTATAGCAATCAGCCCCAGCATTTT
CDR3 protein: CSARGGTRLYSNQPQHF
V gene: TRBV20-1
clone size: few
J gene: TRBJ1-5
D gene: -

CDR3 DNA: TGCGCCAGCAGCTTCGAGGGACCTACCGCCGGCTACACCTTC
CDR3 protein: CASSFEGPTAGYTF
V gene: TRBV5-1
clone size: few
J gene: TRBJ1-2
D gene: -

CDR3 DNA: TGTGCCAGCAGCGTTTCGGTGACTAGTGCCGCCGGGGAGCTGTTTTTT
CDR3 protein: CASSVSVTSAAGELFF
V gene: TRBV12-3/TRBV12-4
clone size: many
J gene: TRBJ2-2
D gene: -

CDR3 DNA: TGTGCCAGCAGCCCTCCCGGGGCTCAAGAGACCCAGTACTTC
CDR3 protein: CASSPPGAQETQYF
V gene: TRBV3-1
clone size: many
J gene: TRBJ2-5
D gene: -

CDR3 DNA: TGCAGTGCTGCCCCTTTGAACTCTGGAAACACCATATATTTT
CDR3 protein: CSAAPLNSGNTIYF
V gene: TRBV20-1
clone size: many
J gene: TRBJ1-3
D gene: -

CDR3 DNA: TGCGCCAGCAGTAGGGACCGACTCTCCTACGAGCAGTACTTC
CDR3 protein: CASSRDRLSYEQYF
V gene: TRBV10-1
clone size: -
J gene: TRBJ2-7
D gene: -

CDR3 DNA: TGTGCCAGCAGCGCGACGACCTATACTACAACCGATGAGCAGTTCTTC
CDR3 protein: CASSATTYTTTDEQFF
V gene: TRBV5-5
clone size: many
J gene: TRBJ2-1
D gene: -

CDR3 DNA: TGCAGTGCTCATTCCCGGCTAGCGCGGTCCTACAATGAGCAGTTCTTC
CDR3 protein: CSAHSRLARSYNEQFF
V gene: TRBV20-1
clone size: many
J gene: TRBJ2-1
D gene: -

CDR3 DNA: TGTGCCAGCAGCTTACTAGGCCCCGACGGAACCGGGGCCAACGTCCTGACTTTC
CDR3 protein: CASSLLGPDGTGANVLTF
V gene: TRBV7-3
clone size: many
J gene: TRBJ2-6
D gene: -

CDR3 DNA: TGCGCCAGCGGGGGGTCTGGCTATGGCTACACCTTC
CDR3 protein: CASGGSGYGYTF
V gene: TRBV5-1
clone size: many
J gene: TRBJ1-2
D gene: -

CDR3 DNA: TGCAGTGCTAGACAGGGGGCTACCGGGGAGCTGTTTTTT
CDR3 protein: CSARQGATGELFF
V gene: TRBV20-1
clone size: many
J gene: TRBJ2-2
D gene: TRBD1

CDR3 DNA: TGTGCTAGCAGCTTAGGGGCGACGGGAACCAACGAGGAGCAGTACTTC
CDR3 protein: CASSLGATGTNEEQYF
V gene: TRBV7-7
clone size: few
J gene: TRBJ2-7
D gene: -

CDR3 DNA: TGTGCTAGTAACCAGGGAACCGGGGAGCTGTTTTTT
CDR3 protein: CASNQGTGELFF
V gene: TRBV7-7
clone size: -
J gene: TRBJ2-2
D gene: -

CDR3 DNA: TGCGCCAGCAGCACTCAGGTTGGAACTGAAGCTTTCTTT
CDR3 protein: CASSTQVGTEAFF
V gene: TRBV5-1
clone size: many
J gene: TRBJ1-1
D gene: -

CDR3 DNA: TGTGCCAGCAGCCCAGATTGGGTGGATCAGCCCCAGAATTTT
CDR3 protein: CASSPDWVDQPQNF
V gene: TRBV7-2
clone size: -
J gene: TRBJ1-5
D gene: -

CDR3 DNA: TGCGCCAGCAGCTGGACGGTGAACACTGAAGCTTTCTTT
CDR3 protein: CASSWTVNTEAFF
V gene: TRBV5-1
clone size: many
J gene: TRBJ1-1
D gene: -

CDR3 DNA: TGTGCCAGCAGCTTAGGGGTCGGGTCCTACGAGCAGTACTTC
CDR3 protein: CASSLGVGSYEQYF
V gene: TRBV7-8
clone size: -
J gene: TRBJ2-7
D gene: -

CDR3 DNA: TGCAGTGCTATAGGACAGCCGAACACTGAAGCTTTCTTT
CDR3 protein: CSAIGQPNTEAFF
V gene: TRBV20-1
clone size: few
J gene: TRBJ1-1
D gene: -

CDR3 DNA: TGTGCCACCAGTGACTCAAGACTCAGCCCGACCGGGGAGCTGTTTTTT
CDR3 protein: CATSDSRLSPTGELFF
V gene: TRBV24-1
clone size: few
J gene: TRBJ2-2
D gene: -

CDR3 DNA: TGCAGCGTTGAAGATCGGGGGGCTGAAGCTTTCTTT
CDR3 protein: CSVEDRGAEAFF
V gene: TRBV29-1
clone size: many
J gene: TRBJ1-1
D gene: -

CDR3 DNA: TGCGCCAGCAGCCAAGTGGTTAACTATGGCTACACCTTC
CDR3 protein: CASSQVVNYGYTF
V gene: TRBV4-1
clone size: -
J gene: TRBJ1-2
D gene: -

CDR3 DNA: TGCGCCAGCAGCTTGGAAGGACAGTCTGATGGCTACACCTTC
CDR3 protein: CASSLEGQSDGYTF
V gene: TRBV5-1
clone size: many
J gene: TRBJ1-2
D gene: -

CDR3 DNA: TGTGCCAGCAGCTTGGTCGGGGGTGGCTACACCTTC
CDR3 protein: CASSLVGGGYTF
V gene: TRBV5-6
clone size: many
J gene: TRBJ1-2
D gene: -

CDR3 DNA: TGCAGTGCTTCGGGACAGGGGGCGTCAGATACGCAGTATTTT
CDR3 protein: CSASGQGASDTQYF
V gene: TRBV20-1
clone size: -
J gene: TRBJ2-3
D gene: TRBD1

CDR3 DNA: TGTGCCCTAGCCGGGGAGGGCACAGATACGCAGTATTTT
CDR3 protein: CALAGEGTDTQYF
V gene: TRBV12-3/TRBV12-4
clone size: many
J gene: TRBJ2-3
D gene: -

CDR3 DNA: TGCAGCGTTGAACTAACTTCTGGAAACACCATATATTTT
CDR3 protein: CSVELTSGNTIYF
V gene: TRBV29-1
clone size: -
J gene: TRBJ1-3
D gene: -

CDR3 DNA: TGCAGCGTTCGGTTGGCGGGTGGCTACACCTTC
CDR3 protein: CSVRLAGGYTF
V gene: TRBV29-1
clone size: many
J gene: TRBJ1-2
D gene: -

CDR3 DNA: TGTGCCAGCAGTTTGTGGACCGGAAAGGTCTACGAGCAGTACTTC
CDR3 protein: CASSLWTGKVYEQYF
V gene: TRBV28
clone size: few
J gene: TRBJ2-7
D gene: -

CDR3 DNA: TGCGCCAGCAGCCCGGTCAGGGACCTTGGGGCCAACGTCCTGACTTTC
CDR3 protein: CASSPVRDLGANVLTF
V gene: TRBV5-1
clone size: -
J gene: TRBJ2-6
D gene: -

CDR3 DNA: TGCAGTGCTAGAGATCTCGATAGCGGGGGAAAGAACACCGGGGAGCTGTTTTTT
CDR3 protein: CSARDLDSGGKNTGELFF
V gene: TRBV20-1
clone size: many
J gene: TRBJ2-2
D gene: TRBD2